This TCR beta chain originates from a study of control samples from healthy donors and cancer patients. This clone was counted a single time. Clones were read by immunoSEQ multiplex PCR, and TCRdb kept only the in-frame ones, dropping some. The sample records roughly 120,000 clones, 85% to 90% being singletons. The sample consisted of PBMCs. The TCR was taken from a woman aged 45-65 years with colorectal cancer.

CDR3 nucleotide sequence: TGTGCCAGCACCCTGGACAGGGGTCATGGCTACACCTTC. Translation: CASTLDRGHGYTF. The rearrangement joins TRBV6-5 to TRBJ1-2; 9 bases are a match to TRBD1. The CDR3 totals 13 residues. Germline V lookup: CDR1 MNHEY, CDR2 SVGAGI. Losses at the gene ends were 7 bases for V and 6 bases for J; bases not matched to a gene: 6.